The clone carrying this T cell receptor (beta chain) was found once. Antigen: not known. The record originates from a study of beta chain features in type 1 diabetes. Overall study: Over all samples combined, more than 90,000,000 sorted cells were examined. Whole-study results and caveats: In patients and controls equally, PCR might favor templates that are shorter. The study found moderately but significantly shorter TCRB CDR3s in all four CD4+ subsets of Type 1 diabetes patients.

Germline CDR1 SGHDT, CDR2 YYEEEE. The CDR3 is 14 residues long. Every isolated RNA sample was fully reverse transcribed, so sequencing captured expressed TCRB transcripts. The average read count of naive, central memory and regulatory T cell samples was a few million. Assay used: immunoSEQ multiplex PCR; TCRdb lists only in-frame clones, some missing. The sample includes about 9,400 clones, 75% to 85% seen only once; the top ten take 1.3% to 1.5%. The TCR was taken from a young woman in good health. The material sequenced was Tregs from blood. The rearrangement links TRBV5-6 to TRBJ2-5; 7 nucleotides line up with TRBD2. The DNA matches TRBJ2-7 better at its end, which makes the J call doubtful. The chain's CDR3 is CASSSATGGSEQYF. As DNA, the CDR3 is TGTGCCAGCAGCTCGGCCACGGGGGGAAGCGAGCAGTACTTC.